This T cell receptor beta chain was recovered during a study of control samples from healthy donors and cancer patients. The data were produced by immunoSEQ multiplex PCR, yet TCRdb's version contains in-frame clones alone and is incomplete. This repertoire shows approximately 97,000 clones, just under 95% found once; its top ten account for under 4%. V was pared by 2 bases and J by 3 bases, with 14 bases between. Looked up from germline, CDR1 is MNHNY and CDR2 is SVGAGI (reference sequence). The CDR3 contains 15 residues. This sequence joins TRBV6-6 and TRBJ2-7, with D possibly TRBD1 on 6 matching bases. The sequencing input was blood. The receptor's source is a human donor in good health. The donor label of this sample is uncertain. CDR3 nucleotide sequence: TGTGCCAGCAGTTACGTCCAGGGGATAGGCTACGAGCAGTACTTC. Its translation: CASSYVQGIGYEQYF.